These T cell receptor beta chains were read from a single sample in a study of blood T cells in healthy people across ages. MiXCR was run by TCRdb on the 5' RACE reads, yielding one entry per CDR3 protein. The sample contains about 580,000 distinct CDR3 sequences, around 50% of which appear only once. Material: blood. All receptors derive from a man aged 80 or over in good health. The CDR3 runs from the conserved cysteine through the conserved F or W. A D gene is named only where the DNA matches it firmly. Some rows mark clone size as missing; the rest say once, few, many or name a class of expanded clone.

v_gene: TRBV5-5
d_gene: TRBD1
j_gene: TRBJ1-6
abundance: few
CDR3aa: CASSFDRVNSPLHF
CDR3nt: TGTGCCAGCAGCTTCGACAGGGTGAATTCACCCCTCCACTTT

v_gene: TRBV5-1
d_gene: TRBD1
j_gene: TRBJ2-2
abundance: few
CDR3aa: CASTRQGENTGELFF
CDR3nt: TGCGCCAGCACCCGACAGGGAGAAAACACCGGGGAGCTGTTTTTT

v_gene: TRBV10-3
d_gene: TRBD1
j_gene: TRBJ2-1
abundance: few
CDR3aa: CATRQGPGYNEQFF
CDR3nt: TGTGCCACCAGACAGGGGCCCGGCTACAATGAGCAGTTCTTC

v_gene: TRBV12-3/TRBV12-4
d_gene: TRBD2
j_gene: TRBJ2-7
abundance: .
CDR3aa: CASNRAGAAYEQYF
CDR3nt: TGTGCCAGCAACCGGGCGGGAGCTGCCTACGAGCAGTACTTC

v_gene: TRBV6-5
d_gene: .
j_gene: TRBJ2-3
abundance: .
CDR3aa: CASSYGQGWGDTQYF
CDR3nt: TGTGCCAGCAGTTACGGGCAGGGCTGGGGGGATACGCAGTATTTT

v_gene: TRBV29-1
d_gene: TRBD1
j_gene: TRBJ2-5
abundance: .
CDR3aa: CSGGPGQGIEQYF
CDR3nt: TGCAGCGGGGGGCCGGGACAGGGTATTGAGCAGTACTTC

v_gene: TRBV7-8
d_gene: .
j_gene: TRBJ2-5
abundance: .
CDR3aa: CASSALVAETQYF
CDR3nt: TGTGCCAGCAGCGCCCTGGTAGCTGAGACCCAGTACTTC

v_gene: TRBV20-1
d_gene: .
j_gene: TRBJ2-5
abundance: .
CDR3aa: CSARVGLASYQETQYF
CDR3nt: TGCAGTGCTAGAGTGGGTCTAGCGTCGTATCAAGAGACCCAGTACTTC

v_gene: TRBV3-1
d_gene: .
j_gene: TRBJ1-2
abundance: .
CDR3aa: CASSRHESNGYTF
CDR3nt: TGTGCCAGCAGCCGTCATGAGTCGAATGGCTACACCTTC

v_gene: TRBV7-9
d_gene: .
j_gene: TRBJ1-1
abundance: few
CDR3aa: CASSPRGGYTEAFF
CDR3nt: TGTGCCAGCAGCCCAAGAGGGGGTTACACTGAAGCTTTCTTT

v_gene: TRBV10-3
d_gene: TRBD2
j_gene: TRBJ2-5
abundance: few
CDR3aa: CAISWSSGGGETQYF
CDR3nt: TGTGCCATCAGTTGGTCTAGCGGGGGGGGAGAGACCCAGTACTTC

v_gene: TRBV5-1
d_gene: .
j_gene: TRBJ2-3
abundance: .
CDR3aa: CASRPGQETDTQYF
CDR3nt: TGCGCCAGCAGGCCGGGACAAGAAACAGATACGCAGTATTTT

v_gene: TRBV12-3/TRBV12-4
d_gene: TRBD1
j_gene: TRBJ1-2
abundance: many
CDR3aa: CASGQGDLVDYGYTF
CDR3nt: TGTGCCAGCGGGCAGGGGGATCTCGTGGACTATGGCTACACCTTC

v_gene: TRBV5-1
d_gene: .
j_gene: TRBJ2-1
abundance: many
CDR3aa: CASTRSAHPGFDEQFF
CDR3nt: TGCGCCAGCACCCGGTCTGCTCATCCAGGGTTCGATGAGCAGTTCTTC

v_gene: TRBV7-2
d_gene: TRBD2
j_gene: TRBJ2-5
abundance: few
CDR3aa: CASSPSGGEETQYF
CDR3nt: TGTGCCAGCAGCCCTAGCGGGGGGGAAGAGACCCAGTACTTC

v_gene: TRBV24-1
d_gene: TRBD2
j_gene: TRBJ2-3
abundance: .
CDR3aa: CATSVQTSGGPEDTDTQYF
CDR3nt: TGTGCCACCAGTGTTCAGACTAGCGGGGGGCCCGAGGACACAGATACGCAGTATTTT

v_gene: TRBV4-1
d_gene: .
j_gene: TRBJ2-7
abundance: .
CDR3aa: CASSQDLWGRGGRSSYEQYF
CDR3nt: TGCGCCAGCAGCCAAGATTTATGGGGTAGGGGGGGCAGGAGCTCCTACGAGCAGTACTTC

v_gene: TRBV20-1
d_gene: .
j_gene: TRBJ2-7
abundance: .
CDR3aa: CSAGGQGGGYEQYF
CDR3nt: TGCAGTGCTGGAGGACAGGGAGGGGGTTACGAGCAGTACTTC

v_gene: TRBV29-1
d_gene: TRBD1
j_gene: TRBJ2-5
abundance: few
CDR3aa: CSVGRGLETQYF
CDR3nt: TGCAGCGTTGGTAGGGGGCTGGAGACCCAGTACTTC

v_gene: TRBV7-2
d_gene: TRBD1
j_gene: TRBJ1-2
abundance: .
CDR3aa: CAIAPGQGSYGYTF
CDR3nt: TGTGCCATCGCTCCGGGACAGGGGAGCTATGGCTACACCTTC

v_gene: TRBV20-1
d_gene: .
j_gene: TRBJ1-1
abundance: few
CDR3aa: CSASPQINTEAFF
CDR3nt: TGCAGTGCTAGCCCACAGATTAACACTGAAGCTTTCTTT

v_gene: TRBV5-6
d_gene: .
j_gene: TRBJ2-5
abundance: .
CDR3aa: CASSLIASETQYF
CDR3nt: TGTGCCAGCAGCTTGATAGCGTCAGAGACCCAGTACTTC

v_gene: TRBV20-1
d_gene: .
j_gene: TRBJ2-7
abundance: .
CDR3aa: CSAREFYEQYF
CDR3nt: TGCAGTGCTAGAGAGTTCTACGAGCAGTACTTC

v_gene: TRBV10-3
d_gene: TRBD1
j_gene: TRBJ2-5
abundance: .
CDR3aa: CAISEGQGVLEGTQYF
CDR3nt: TGTGCCATCAGTGAAGGACAGGGGGTCTTGGAGGGGACCCAGTACTTC

v_gene: TRBV7-3
d_gene: .
j_gene: TRBJ2-3
abundance: .
CDR3aa: CASSEDRVTDTQYF
CDR3nt: TGTGCCAGCAGCGAGGACAGAGTCACAGATACGCAGTATTTT

v_gene: TRBV20-1
d_gene: TRBD1
j_gene: TRBJ1-4
abundance: .
CDR3aa: CSAVPGQGSGEKLFF
CDR3nt: TGCAGTGCCGTCCCGGGACAGGGTTCGGGTGAAAAACTGTTTTTT

v_gene: TRBV9
d_gene: .
j_gene: TRBJ1-2
abundance: .
CDR3aa: CASSVGAENYGYTF
CDR3nt: TGTGCCAGCAGCGTAGGGGCAGAGAACTATGGCTACACCTTC

v_gene: TRBV7-2
d_gene: .
j_gene: TRBJ2-4
abundance: few
CDR3aa: CASSLRTTTAKNIQYF
CDR3nt: TGTGCCAGCAGCTTACGGACCACCACGGCCAAAAACATTCAGTACTTC

v_gene: TRBV6-6
d_gene: .
j_gene: TRBJ2-5
abundance: many
CDR3aa: CASSTQGQETQYF
CDR3nt: TGTGCCAGCAGTACGCAGGGACAAGAGACCCAGTACTTC

v_gene: TRBV28
d_gene: TRBD1
j_gene: TRBJ2-7
abundance: .
CDR3aa: CASSRTGGLNYKQYF
CDR3nt: TGTGCCAGCAGTCGGACAGGGGGGCTAAACTACAAGCAGTACTTC

v_gene: TRBV18
d_gene: .
j_gene: TRBJ2-1
abundance: .
CDR3aa: CASSPLRSSSYNEQFF
CDR3nt: TGTGCCAGCTCACCATTGCGCAGCAGCTCCTACAATGAGCAGTTCTTC

v_gene: TRBV29-1
d_gene: .
j_gene: TRBJ2-3
abundance: .
CDR3aa: CSAPLRATDTQYF
CDR3nt: TGCAGCGCCCCTCTTAGGGCCACAGATACGCAGTATTTT

v_gene: TRBV7-9
d_gene: .
j_gene: TRBJ2-3
abundance: .
CDR3aa: CASSWDPSTDTQYF
CDR3nt: TGTGCCAGCAGCTGGGATCCTTCTACAGATACGCAGTATTTT

v_gene: TRBV20-1
d_gene: .
j_gene: TRBJ1-1
abundance: .
CDR3aa: CSARQGSLLGTEAFF
CDR3nt: TGCAGTGCTAGGCAGGGGTCACTTTTAGGCACTGAAGCTTTCTTT

v_gene: TRBV4-1
d_gene: .
j_gene: TRBJ2-3
abundance: few
CDR3aa: CASSLSWDQSTDTQYF
CDR3nt: TGCGCCAGCAGCCTTAGTTGGGACCAGAGCACAGATACGCAGTATTTT

v_gene: TRBV7-2
d_gene: .
j_gene: TRBJ1-5
abundance: .
CDR3aa: CASSSRTNQPQHF
CDR3nt: TGTGCCAGCAGCTCTCGGACCAATCAGCCCCAGCATTTT

v_gene: TRBV6-4
d_gene: .
j_gene: TRBJ2-1
abundance: .
CDR3aa: CASSESRSTYNEQFF
CDR3nt: TGTGCCAGCAGTGAGTCCAGGAGTACGTACAATGAGCAGTTCTTC

v_gene: TRBV27
d_gene: TRBD1
j_gene: TRBJ2-1
abundance: .
CDR3aa: CASSTTGLLYNEQFF
CDR3nt: TGTGCCAGCAGTACGACAGGGTTGTTGTACAATGAGCAGTTCTTC

v_gene: TRBV10-3
d_gene: .
j_gene: TRBJ1-5
abundance: few
CDR3aa: CAISETRSPAAQPQHF
CDR3nt: TGTGCCATCAGTGAGACCCGATCTCCTGCCGCTCAGCCCCAGCATTTT

v_gene: TRBV20-1
d_gene: .
j_gene: TRBJ1-6
abundance: once
CDR3aa: CSAIQTVNSPLHF
CDR3nt: TGCAGTGCTATTCAGACAGTAAATTCACCCCTCCACTTT

v_gene: TRBV20-1
d_gene: TRBD1
j_gene: TRBJ2-3
abundance: .
CDR3aa: CSAIRQGHTDTQYF
CDR3nt: TGCAGTGCTATTAGACAGGGTCACACAGATACGCAGTATTTT

v_gene: TRBV29-1
d_gene: .
j_gene: TRBJ2-1
abundance: .
CDR3aa: CSPTKGNEQFF
CDR3nt: TGCAGCCCGACTAAGGGAAATGAGCAGTTCTTC

v_gene: TRBV20-1
d_gene: .
j_gene: TRBJ2-2
abundance: few
CDR3aa: CSASRALNTGELFF
CDR3nt: TGCAGTGCCAGCCGGGCCCTCAACACCGGGGAGCTGTTTTTT

v_gene: TRBV4-3
d_gene: TRBD1
j_gene: TRBJ2-7
abundance: few
CDR3aa: CASSPGQGAGSYNEQYF
CDR3nt: TGCGCCAGCAGCCCTGGACAGGGGGCAGGTTCCTACAATGAGCAGTACTTC

v_gene: TRBV20-1
d_gene: .
j_gene: TRBJ2-1
abundance: few
CDR3aa: CSAEYSPYDNEQFF
CDR3nt: TGCAGTGCAGAGTACTCACCTTATGACAATGAGCAGTTCTTC

v_gene: TRBV11-1
d_gene: .
j_gene: TRBJ2-3
abundance: .
CDR3aa: CASSLGTARDTQYF
CDR3nt: TGTGCCAGCAGCTTAGGGACTGCTCGGGATACGCAGTATTTT

v_gene: TRBV29-1
d_gene: .
j_gene: TRBJ2-3
abundance: few
CDR3aa: CSVRRRDTDTQYF
CDR3nt: TGCAGCGTTAGAAGACGAGACACAGATACGCAGTATTTT

v_gene: TRBV12-3/TRBV12-4
d_gene: .
j_gene: TRBJ2-3
abundance: .
CDR3aa: CATGGAERTDTQYF
CDR3nt: TGTGCCACCGGGGGAGCGGAACGCACAGATACGCAGTATTTT

v_gene: TRBV10-3
d_gene: TRBD2
j_gene: TRBJ2-3
abundance: .
CDR3aa: CAIRTSGIRTDTQYF
CDR3nt: TGTGCCATCCGGACTAGCGGGATCCGCACAGATACGCAGTATTTT

v_gene: TRBV5-1
d_gene: TRBD1
j_gene: TRBJ2-5
abundance: few
CDR3aa: CASSLVFAQGASETQYF
CDR3nt: TGCGCCAGCAGCTTGGTTTTTGCACAGGGGGCTTCGGAGACCCAGTACTTC

v_gene: TRBV19
d_gene: .
j_gene: TRBJ1-2
abundance: .
CDR3aa: CASSVRNIKAHYGYTF
CDR3nt: TGTGCCAGTTCCGTCAGAAATATCAAAGCCCACTATGGCTACACCTTC

v_gene: TRBV7-9
d_gene: .
j_gene: TRBJ1-5
abundance: few
CDR3aa: CATGPLGGNQPQHF
CDR3nt: TGTGCCACCGGCCCGCTGGGCGGGAATCAGCCCCAGCATTTT

v_gene: TRBV30
d_gene: .
j_gene: TRBJ2-6
abundance: .
CDR3aa: CAWSVLPGANVLTF
CDR3nt: TGTGCCTGGAGTGTACTGCCTGGGGCCAACGTCCTGACTTTC

v_gene: TRBV18
d_gene: .
j_gene: TRBJ2-7
abundance: .
CDR3aa: CASSPTPTGSEQYF
CDR3nt: TGTGCCAGCTCACCTACGCCAACAGGATCCGAGCAGTACTTC

v_gene: TRBV6-6
d_gene: .
j_gene: TRBJ2-1
abundance: few
CDR3aa: CASHGDTYNEQFF
CDR3nt: TGTGCCAGCCATGGAGACACCTACAATGAGCAGTTCTTC

v_gene: TRBV29-1
d_gene: .
j_gene: TRBJ2-7
abundance: once
CDR3aa: CSFRDREIGRAQYF
CDR3nt: TGCAGCTTCCGGGACAGGGAGATCGGGAGGGCCCAGTACTTC

v_gene: TRBV24-1
d_gene: .
j_gene: TRBJ2-3
abundance: .
CDR3aa: CATSERGPEVGDTQYF
CDR3nt: TGTGCCACCAGTGAGCGGGGACCTGAGGTGGGCGATACGCAGTATTTT

v_gene: TRBV20-1
d_gene: TRBD1
j_gene: TRBJ1-2
abundance: .
CDR3aa: CSARGGGQGIFGGYTF
CDR3nt: TGCAGTGCTAGAGGAGGGGGACAGGGAATTTTTGGAGGCTACACCTTC